The 21 T cell receptor beta chains below come from one sample, sequenced in a study of T cells in Graves' hyperthyroidism and ophthalmopathy. Amplified TCR beta CDR3 regions derived from RNA transcripts. When the TCR CDR3 underwent first-round RT-PCR, the HTBI primer set was used. TCRdb called the multiplex PCR reads again in MiXCR, with one record for every CDR3 protein. The sample holds nearly 110,000 distinct CDR3 sequences, approximately 15% seen once. The source material was blood. These receptor sequences come from a woman between 45 and 60 years old with Graves' hyperthyroidism.

This clonotype was counted many times. V is TRBV5-1 and J is TRBJ2-5; maybe TRBD1 (5 bases). There are 15 residues in the CDR3. Germline CDR1 is SGHRS and CDR2 is YFSETQ. Trimming cost V 0 bases and J 0 bases, with 9 bases left between them. The CDR3 loop reads CASSLGTRDQETQYF. CDR3 nucleotide sequence: TGCGCCAGCAGCTTGGGGACACGAGACCAAGAGACCCAGTACTTC.

This clonotype was seen ten or more times. The genes are TRBV20-1 and TRBJ1-6; 8 positions agree with TRBD1. Germline V gene lookup returns CDR1 DFQATT and CDR2 SNEGSKA (reference sequence). Germline trimming cut 1 base from V and 8 bases from J; bases unmatched to any gene: 7. This CDR3 is 15 amino acids long. CDR3 sequence reads: CSARGQGLRDSPLHF. Here the CDR3 DNA reads TGCAGTGCTAGAGGACAGGGGTTAAGAGATTCACCCCTCCACTTT.

This clonotype showed up many times. V is TRBV7-9 and J is TRBJ1-1, with a possible D match to TRBD1 (5 bases). Germline V gives CDR1 SEHNR, CDR2 FQNEAQ (reference sequence). The CDR3 sequence is 12 residues long. The V end was cut by 1 base, the J end by 8 bases, with 8 bases between. CDR3 sequence (DNA): TGTGCCAGCAGCTTAGTGGGGGAGGAAGCTTTCTTT. Translation: CASSLVGEEAFF.

The sample holds many counts of this clonotype. The chain has TRBV12-3 or TRBV12-4 and TRBJ2-3; D is unresolved. Trimming pared 5 bases from V and 7 bases from J, leaving 10 bases between. There are 12 residues in the CDR3. The CDR3 nucleotides are TGTGCCAGCAGTCATGACCATTATACGCAGTATTTT. It yields the protein CASSHDHYTQYF.

Worth noting for this clonotype: One base away lies a much larger clone, so this may be a sequencing read error. V is TRBV20-1 and J is TRBJ2-7; 13 bases are a match to TRBD2. The length of the CDR3 is 16 residues. V lost 5 bases to trimming and J lost 5 bases; unmatched junction nucleotides: 12. Germline V lookup: CDR1 DFQATT, CDR2 SNEGSKA (reference sequence). The CDR3 DNA sequence: TGCAGTGCTTCTGGACTAGCGGGAGAAGGGGGGGACGAGCAGTACTTC. It is translated as CSASGLAGEGGDEQYF.

With regard to this clonotype: A much larger clone differs from this one at a single base, so this may be a read error. The chain uses TRBV14 and TRBJ2-7; D unresolved. Trimming shortened V by 1 base and J by 2 bases, and 12 bases separated the two germline ends. Looked up from germline, CDR1 is SGHDN and CDR2 is FVKESK. CDR3 length equals 15 residues. As DNA, the CDR3 is TGTGCCAGCAGCCAAGGTAGGACCGTCACCTACGAGCAGTACGTC. Amino acids: CASSQGRTVTYEQYV.

The sample holds many counts of this clonotype. This CDR3 is CASKLASGSAKEQFF. CDR3 coding DNA: TGTGCCAGCAAATTAGCTAGCGGGAGCGCTAAGGAGCAGTTCTTC. This sequence joins TRBV28 and TRBJ2-1, with TRBD2 matching over 10 bases. V lost 7 bases to trimming and J lost 10 bases; unmatched junction nucleotides: 13. There are 15 residues in the CDR3. Germline lookup yields CDR1 MDHEN and CDR2 SYDVKM.

This clonotype was found many times. The V call is TRBV20-1, the J call TRBJ2-3; a possible D gene is TRBD1 (6 bases). Germline values: CDR1 DFQATT, CDR2 SNEGSKA (reference sequence). The V and J ends lost 7 bases and 2 bases respectively, with 19 bases between them. There are 15 residues in the CDR3. The CDR3 DNA reads TGCAGTGGCAGAGAGGCAGGGGCTTACACAGATACGCAGTATTTT. Encoded protein: CSGREAGAYTDTQYF.

Written as DNA, the CDR3 is TGTGCCAGCAGCCTAGGGGGCAGGGGCCGCCTAAATGAAAAACTGTTTTTT. Encoded protein: CASSLGGRGRLNEKLFF. J is TRBJ1-4 and V is TRBV28; 7 bases are shared with TRBD1. The V gene end was trimmed by 6 bases and the J gene end by 5 bases; junction bases not matched to a gene: 15. The germline V gene has CDR1 MDHEN and CDR2 SYDVKM. The CDR3 extends over 17 amino acids.

This clonotype was seen many times. This chain connects TRBV20-1 to TRBJ2-7; maybe TRBD1 (6 bases). There are 12 residues in the CDR3. V dropped 4 bases and J dropped 1 base, with 8 bases sitting between them. Germline V gives CDR1 DFQATT, CDR2 SNEGSKA (reference sequence). The CDR3 nucleotides read TGCAGTGCTATGACAGGATCCTACGAGCAGTACTTC. It encodes CSAMTGSYEQYF.

The chain links TRBV29-1 to TRBJ1-4, with 10 bases that match TRBD1. This CDR3 region has 15 residues. Germline V gives CDR1 SQVTM, CDR2 ANQGSEA. The V segment lost 6 bases and the J segment 3 bases; nucleotides outside the gene matches: 7. The CDR3 is CSVRDRGGANEKLFF. The DNA of the CDR3 is TGCAGCGTCCGGGACAGGGGAGGTGCTAATGAAAAACTGTTTTTT.

The CDR3, as DNA: TGTGCCAGCAGCTTGACCCAGGGGGCTTTCTCCTACAATGAGCAGTTCTTC. Translating it yields CASSLTQGAFSYNEQFF. The chain carries TRBV7-9 and TRBJ2-1, with 8 bases fitting TRBD1. V shed 3 bases, J shed 0 bases, and the junction held 7 bases outside the gene matches. Germline CDR1 and CDR2: SEHNR and FQNEAQ (reference sequence). The CDR3 has 17 residues.

This clonotype was counted at least ten times. The rearrangement joins TRBV20-1 to TRBJ1-5; 8 nucleotides match TRBD1. The CDR3 loop spans 14 amino acids. Germline V lookup: CDR1 DFQATT, CDR2 SNEGSKA (reference sequence). The trim removed 5 bases at V and 1 base at J, leaving 4 bases unmatched. The CDR3 spells CSAPDRVSNQPQHF. For the CDR3, the DNA is TGCAGTGCTCCGGACAGGGTCAGCAATCAGCCCCAGCATTTT.

The J gene is TRBJ2-7, the V gene TRBV3-1, with TRBD2 matching over 7 bases. The CDR3 is 13 amino acids. CDR1 and CDR2 (germline): LGHDT, YNNKEL (reference sequence). With V trimmed by 1 base and J by 8 bases, 5 bases remained unmatched. This CDR3 is CASSQVGLGKQYV. The CDR3 DNA is TGTGCCAGCAGCCAAGTTGGACTAGGAAAGCAGTACGTC.

This clonotype was seen repeatedly, ten times or more. V usage is TRBV20-1 and J usage is TRBJ1-1; the D gene is possibly TRBD1 (5 bases). The CDR3 consists of 13 residues. Trimming removed 6 bases from V and 11 bases from J, with 22 bases in between. In germline, CDR1 is DFQATT, CDR2 SNEGSKA (reference sequence). The chain's CDR3 is CSAPPPGSIRAFF. CDR3 DNA sequence: TGCAGTGCGCCCCCCCCAGGGTCGATAAGGGCTTTCTTT.

Ten or more counts support this clonotype. The chain recombines TRBV29-1 with TRBJ1-1, with 8 bases that match TRBD1. There are 13 residues in the CDR3. J lost 0 bases, V lost 7 bases, and 4 bases had no gene match. Germline V gene data show CDR1 as SQVTM and CDR2 as ANQGSEA. The CDR3 sequence is CSGTGLMNTEAFF. CDR3 nucleotides: TGCAGCGGGACAGGGCTTATGAACACTGAAGCTTTCTTT.

This clonotype was seen only a few times. The CDR3 coding sequence is TGTGCCAGCATGGGATGGCCGGGGGCTAATGAAAAACTGTTTTTT. It translates to CASMGWPGANEKLFF. The genes are TRBV25-1 and TRBJ1-4, with D possibly matching TRBD1 (5 bases). Trimming pared 7 bases from V and 3 bases from J, leaving 15 bases between. The CDR3 has 15 amino acids. Germline CDR1 reads MGHDK; CDR2 reads SYGVNS.

J is TRBJ2-1 and V is TRBV6-9, with D possibly matching TRBD1 (5 bases). CDR3 length equals 20 residues. Deletions cut 3 bases from V and 0 bases from J, with 24 bases between. The germline gives CDR1 MNHGY, CDR2 SVAAGI. The CDR3 region has the DNA TGTGCCAGCAGTTACGTAGGGGAACCCTCACTTCCAAGCTCCTACAATGAGCAGTTCTTC. It specifies CASSYVGEPSLPSSYNEQFF.

This clonotype was counted ten times or more. The rearrangement joins TRBV3-1 to TRBJ2-7; D remains unclear. Trimming left V 5 bases short and J 0 bases short, with 11 bases between. Germline CDR1 is LGHDT and CDR2 is YNNKEL (reference sequence). This CDR3 has 14 amino acids. The CDR3 sequence: CASSSTQSSYEQYF. The CDR3 DNA is TGTGCCAGCAGCTCCACACAGAGCTCCTACGAGCAGTACTTC.

This clonotype occurred many times. V usage is TRBV27 and J usage is TRBJ1-6, with D perhaps matching TRBD1 (6 bases). Between the trimmed V and J ends, which lost 2 bases and 3 bases, there was a span of 8 bases. This CDR3 has 15 residues. The germline CDR1 and CDR2 sequences are MNHEY and SMNVEV (reference sequence). Here the CDR3 DNA reads TGTGCCAGCAGTTTAAGAGGGGGCTATAATTCACCCCTCCACTTT. Encoded protein: CASSLRGGYNSPLHF.

This clonotype has just a few counts. Since no conserved phenylalanine or tryptophan closes the CDR3, a read error is the likely cause. The chain employs TRBV7-8 and TRBJ1-1; D perhaps matches TRBD1 (6 bases). Germline V gene lookup returns CDR1 SGHVS and CDR2 FQNEAQ. CDR3 size: 13 residues. Trimming left V 5 bases short and J 1 base short, with 8 bases between. The CDR3 DNA reads as TGTGCCAGCAGCCCGGGACAGAACACTGAAGCTTTCCTT. Its translation is CASSPGQNTEAFL.